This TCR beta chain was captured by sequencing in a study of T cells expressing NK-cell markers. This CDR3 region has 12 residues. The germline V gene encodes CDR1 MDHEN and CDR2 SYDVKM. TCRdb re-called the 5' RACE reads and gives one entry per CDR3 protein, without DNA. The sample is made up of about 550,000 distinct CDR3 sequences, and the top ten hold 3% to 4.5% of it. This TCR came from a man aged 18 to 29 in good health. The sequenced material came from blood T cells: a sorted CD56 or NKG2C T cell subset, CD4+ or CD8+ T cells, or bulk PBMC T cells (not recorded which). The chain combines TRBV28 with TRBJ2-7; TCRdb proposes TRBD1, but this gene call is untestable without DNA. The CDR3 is CASSPGRLFLYF.